The present T cell receptor beta chain was sequenced within a study of CD8+ T cells in alopecia areata. General study results and limits: How baseline CD8+ expansion relates to response remains uncertain (there was one nonresponder).

cDNA prepared by RNA extraction and subsequent reverse transcription served as the template for sequencing. Sequencing was performed with immunoSEQ multiplex PCR; in TCRdb, only in-frame clones are kept and a portion is missing. The sample includes about 200,000 clones, roughly three fifths seen only once; the top ten take 3% to 3.5%. Worth noting for this clone: The antigen is undetermined.

V was trimmed by 2 bases and J by 5 bases, leaving 6 bases between them. Germline V gene lookup returns CDR1 MNHNS and CDR2 SASEGT. CDR3 length equals 12 residues. Treatment here: oral pan-JAK inhibitor, 5-10 mg twice daily. Patients with alopecia areata provided lesional scalp punch biopsies as well as peripheral blood. This TCR derives from a human donor with alopecia areata. The V gene is TRBV6-1, the J gene TRBJ2-5; D unresolved. The sequences come from CD4+ T cells sorted from blood, collected at week 4, from a patient treated with tofacitinib. CDR3 in amino acids: CASSEIYETQYF. In nucleotides, the CDR3 is TGTGCCAGCAGTGAAATTTATGAGACCCAGTACTTC.